This T cell receptor beta chain came from a study of PD-L1 blockade in urothelial cancer. As for the study in general: At some point between 2012 and 2014, patients got going on atezolizumab, taking 1,200 mg intravenously every 3 weeks. The researchers analyzed blood 3 weeks (second dose) and 6 weeks after treatment start. Counts from blood samples showed a median of 141,255 T cells. Findings of the study overall: A pretreatment blood TCR clonality that fell below the median predicted better progression-free and overall survival.

The sample's time point: pretreatment peripheral blood. Sequencing was performed with immunoSEQ multiplex PCR; in TCRdb, only in-frame clones are kept and a portion is missing. Of 130,000 or so clones in the sample, around 85% were seen once. V dropped 2 bases and J dropped 2 bases, with 13 bases sitting between them. This CDR3 spans 15 amino acids. Germline loops: CDR1 SNHLY, CDR2 FYNNEI. As to this clone: The antigen is undetermined.

The chain uses TRBV2 and TRBJ2-7, with a weak D call TRBD2 (6 bases). This specimen consisted of PBMCs, obtained around atezolizumab (anti-PD-L1) treatment. This sequence was found in a man in his forties or fifties with urothelial cancer. DNA of the CDR3: TGTGCCAGCAGTGAAACTCCGGGAGCCACCTACGAGCAGTACTTC. It encodes CASSETPGATYEQYF. Using reference TRBV2 and TRBJ2-7 for the parts outside the CDR3, the full variable domain is EPEVTQTPSHQVTQMGQEVILRCVPISNHLYFYWYRQILGQKVEFLVSFYNNEISEKSEIFDDQFSVERPDGSNFTLKIRSTKLEDSAMYFCASSETPGATYEQYFGPGTRLTVT.